In its sample, the clone carrying this TCR beta chain was seen a few times. Its antigen remains unknown. A far larger clone lies a single base away; this is likely a read error. Each gene name is a mouse one. The read terminates 4 residues before the CDR3 end, so the remaining end is supplied by the germline J gene. The entry originates in a study of CD8+ T cells in alopecia areata. Findings of the study overall: Normal skin's resident alphabeta T cells are sequenced alongside lesional scalp T cells. Especially in alopecia totalis/universalis, lesional scalp showed greater clonality than normal scalp did. Relative to mice, TCR sharing across patients was less clear, a difference possibly HLA-related.

It was cDNA, reverse transcribed from extracted RNA, that served as the sequencing template. Clones were read by immunoSEQ multiplex PCR, and TCRdb kept only the in-frame ones, dropping some. Listed for the sample are some 1,900 clones, none seen a single time. The CDR3 consists of 16 residues. Germline V gene lookup returns CDR1 NSQYPW and CDR2 LRSPGD (reference sequence). V was clipped by 1 base and J by 3 bases, with 14 bases between them. This chain uses TRBV1 with TRBJ2-5; perhaps TRBD1 as D (6 bases). The origin of this receptor is a C3H/HeJ mouse with alopecia areata. MHC haplotype of the mouse line: H2-k. Material: lesional skin. Partial CDR3 DNA: TGCACCTGCAGTGCAGTCGACAGGAGTGAGCAAGAC. This codes for CTCSAVDRSEQD. The whole CDR3 reads CTCSAVDRSEQDTQYF.